Below, one T cell receptor (beta chain) is given with its context. This sample is part of a study of blood T cell repertoires in COVID-19. Whole-study context: Sources were T cells, B-cell-depleted T cells, or PBMCs; the material itself was cDNA or gDNA.

The V gene's germline CDR1 is SGHNT and CDR2 YENEEA. CDR3 length: 16 residues. V gave up 5 bases and J gave up 7 bases; unmatched junction bases: 12. Clones were sequenced by immunoSEQ multiplex PCR, and TCRdb holds only the in-frame ones, with some missing. Of more than 150,000 clones in the sample, 80% to 90% were seen once. The chain links TRBV11-3 to TRBJ2-1; the match to TRBD2 covers 9 bases. The source of this sequence is a woman older than 75 with COVID-19, enrolled during active disease. Specimen: peripheral blood. CDR3 nucleotides: TGTGCCAGCAGCCTTAGGGGCGGGGGGGCCAGTAATGAGCAGTTCTTC. Amino acids: CASSLRGGGASNEQFF.